This T cell receptor (beta chain) was observed in a study of identifying expanded T cells in peripheral blood. V dropped 6 bases and J dropped 5; count of bases not matched to a gene: 1. Germline CDR1 is ENHRY and CDR2 is SYGVKD. The CDR3 runs 11 residues. Remarks on this clone: What it binds is unknown.

No infections or other immune events were documented during collection. Some clones are missing from TCRdb's copy, which holds only in-frame ones; the method was immunoSEQ multiplex PCR. The table shows around 120,000 clones, with 80% to 90% occurring only once. General study results and limits: About 1.2 clones differed between technical replicates, versus around 15 and 19 over time. Approximately 2-week clone count variance significantly increased as total template count grew.

Sequencing was done on a sample of blood. V gene TRBV10-3 combines with J gene TRBJ2-7; 7 positions match TRBD1. The source of this sequence is a person between 18 and 69 years old in good health. The CDR3 reads CAIRQGDEQYF. The CDR3 coding sequence is TGTGCCATCAGGCAGGGGGACGAGCAGTACTTC.